The entry that follows covers one T cell receptor beta chain sequence. Per germline, CDR1 MDHEN and CDR2 SYDVKM. CDR3 length equals 17 residues. With V trimmed by 3 bases and J by 1 base, 3 bases remained unmatched. Study processing details: How many nucleated cells were present was estimated from reference gene primer amplification. TCRdb's copy holds only in-frame clones and misses some; the assay was immunoSEQ multiplex PCR. V, J and clone size are taken as reported in that table, and D and trimming were inferred from the DNA itself. The table has around 25,000 clones, over 75% seen once. The entry originates in a study of blood T cell repertoires in COVID-19. Study context: Sites in the United States, Italy and Spain provided acute and convalescent COVID-19 samples.

The TCR originated in a woman between 45 and 65 years old with active COVID-19. This chain links TRBV28 with TRBJ2-2; 12 bases match TRBD2. The sample was peripheral blood. CDR3 sequence (DNA): TGTGCCAGCAGTTTGGCTAGCGGGAGGGGGAACACCGGGGAGCTGTTTTTT. Its translation is CASSLASGRGNTGELFF.